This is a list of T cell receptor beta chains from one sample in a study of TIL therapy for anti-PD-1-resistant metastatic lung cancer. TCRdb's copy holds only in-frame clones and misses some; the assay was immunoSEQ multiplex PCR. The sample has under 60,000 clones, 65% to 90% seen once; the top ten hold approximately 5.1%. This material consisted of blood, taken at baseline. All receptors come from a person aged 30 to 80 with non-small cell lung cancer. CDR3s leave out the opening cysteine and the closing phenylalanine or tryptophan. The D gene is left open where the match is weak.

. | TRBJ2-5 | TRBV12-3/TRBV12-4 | ASSFGWSEY
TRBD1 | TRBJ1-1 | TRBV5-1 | ASSLAAGGTNTEAF
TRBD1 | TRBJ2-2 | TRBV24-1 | ATGAKGQVNTGELF
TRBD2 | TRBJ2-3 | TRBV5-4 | ASSSPGTSAYHTQY
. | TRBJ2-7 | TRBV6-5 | ASHDSYEQY
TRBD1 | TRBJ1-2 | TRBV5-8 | ASSLGRGPRGYT
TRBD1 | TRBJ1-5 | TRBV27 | ASSRTGGMNQPQH
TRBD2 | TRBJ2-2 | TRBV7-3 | ASSRGTSGRGGTGELF
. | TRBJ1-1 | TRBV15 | ATSRDRGAYTEAF
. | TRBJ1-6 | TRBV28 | ASSTSHGGNSPLH